This TCR beta chain was recorded in a study of blood T cells in healthy people across ages. The CDR3 is 16 amino acids. Germline loops: CDR1 SGHRS, CDR2 YFSETQ. Alongside a J-beta primer mix, a sample-barcoded 5' primer served in a second PCR lasting about 7 to 12 cycles. TCRdb ran MiXCR on the 5' RACE reads and lists one entry per CDR3 protein. The data contain about 1.6 million distinct CDR3 sequences, about 35% of them singletons. As regards this clonotype: Compared with germline, one end of the junction differs, possibly owing to a read error.

This chain connects TRBV5-1 to TRBJ2-1; 10 positions agree with TRBD2. Sequences were obtained from blood. This receptor was taken from a woman between 25 and 40 years old in good health. The DNA of the CDR3 is TGCGTCAGCAGCTTTGAGCGGGGGGGGAATTACAATGAGCAGTTCTTC. Protein product: CVSSFERGGNYNEQFF. Combining the CDR3 with reference TRBV5-1 and TRBJ2-1 gives the whole variable domain KAGVTQTPRYLIKTRGQQVTLSCSPISGHRSVSWYQQTPGQGLQFLFEYFSETQRNKGNFPGRFSGRQFSNSRSEMNVSTLELGDSALYLCVSSFERGGNYNEQFFGPGTRLTVL.